The rows below give T cell receptor beta chains drawn from one sample of a study of blood T cell repertoires in COVID-19. Profiling relied on immunoSEQ multiplex PCR, and the TCRdb table lists in-frame clones only, not all of them. The sample shows 200,000 to 250,000 clones, around 88% of them seen only once. Sequences were obtained from PBMCs or T cells enriched from blood (not recorded which). The origin of the receptors is a woman between 50 and 59 years old with acute COVID-19. Both conserved end residues are part of each CDR3.

>TRBJ2-3|TRBV7-3
CASSPRTGGGDTQYF
>TRBJ2-2|TRBV7-9
CASSYRGVRNTGELFF
>TRBJ2-1|TRBV7-3
CASSFQPSGRLGNEQFF
>TRBJ2-1|TRBV3-1/TRBV3-2
CASSPLGGNYNEQFF
>TRBJ2-5|TRBV5-1
CASSGTGTGYGETQYF
>TRBJ2-1|TRBV28
CASSFLTSGIYNEQFF
>TRBJ2-7|TRBV28
CASRLGQGVYEQYF
>TRBJ2-7|TRBV30
CAWSGTVRHEQYF
>TRBJ2-1|TRBV19
CASSTSAGALYNEQFF
>TRBJ2-7|TRBV10-3
CAIRGGGNEQYF
>TRBJ1-4|TRBV28
CASSQYGQGSTNEKLFF
>TRBJ2-1|TRBV19
CASSTLAGVGNEQFF
>TRBJ1-4|TRBV7-2
CASSFGDRKNEKLFF
>TRBJ1-1|TRBV2
CASSVEAGEGLMNTEAFF
>TRBJ2-4|TRBV5-5
CASSLKPTSGTGANIQYF